This T cell receptor (beta chain) was retrieved from a study of blood T cells in healthy people across ages. Whole-study findings and limits: Unsorted PBMC material precluded a definitive naive versus antigen-experienced comparison.

In germline, CDR1 is SGHTA, CDR2 FQGNSA. This CDR3 region has 16 residues. The V end lost 4 bases, the J end lost 5 bases, and 20 bases lay between the germline ends. Each sample provided at least 5 micrograms of extracted total RNA. A remark on this clonotype: Its antigen is as yet unknown.

Through a sample-barcoded 5' primer and a J-beta primer mix, a second PCR was run for roughly 7 to 11 cycles. All cDNA molecules were each tagged by a template-switch adaptor with 12 random nucleotides. All samples yielded 2.5 million or more CDR3-containing paired-end reads. TCRdb re-called the 5' RACE reads with MiXCR, one entry per CDR3 protein. The top ten hold around 15% of the sample, which has more than 800,000 distinct CDR3 sequences, roughly 26% seen once. The genes are TRBV7-2 and TRBJ1-2; TRBD1 might be the D (5 bases). Source material: blood. The TCR originated in a woman older than 75 in good health. DNA for the CDR3: TGTGCCAGCAGCTCCCCCGGACTGCCGGGGGGATATGGCTACACCTTC. Amino acids: CASSSPGLPGGYGYTF.